The present TCR beta chain was sequenced within a study of OX40 agonist ivuxolimab in advanced cancers. Study in general: Patients assigned to dose escalation were diagnosed with hepatocellular carcinoma, melanoma, renal cell or head and neck cancer. Under the entry rules, prior anti-PD-1, anti-PD-L1 or anti-CTLA-4 therapy was allowed, and 35% to 40% had some. Study-wide results and limits: Near-lowest levels of clonal expansion characterized partial responders at 0.1-3.0 mg/kg.

CDR3 length: 16 amino acids. Trimming took off 3 bases at V and 3 bases at J, with 16 bases between the two ends. Germline CDR1 SEHNR, CDR2 FQNEAQ (reference sequence). As regards this clone: Antigen: not known.

Data came from immunoSEQ multiplex PCR; TCRdb stores just in-frame clones and leaves some out. This sample has over 25,000 clones, with over 75% found just once. Sequenced here: CD4+ or CD8+ T cells sorted from blood, sampled in a trial of the OX40 agonist ivuxolimab. The chain combines TRBV7-9 with TRBJ2-3; either TRBD1 or TRBD2 may supply D (6 bases each). The sequence was obtained from an adult with an advanced solid tumor such as melanoma, head and neck, liver or kidney cancer. The CDR3 DNA follows: TGTGCCAGCAGCTTCGGACAGATTGGAGGGACAGATACGCAGTATTTT. Its protein is CASSFGQIGGTDTQYF.